This T cell receptor (beta chain) originates from a study of human T cells and chemical hapten exposure. The overall study: Sensitization applied 2% DPC to about 2 cm by about 2 cm of upper inner arm skin.

Overall study results and limits: Expanded TCRs produced significantly more large CDR3 similarity clusters than controls did. No alteration of TCRs above 1 in 1000 frequency was seen with DPC sensitization.

Time point of the sample: patch test 1, 2 weeks after DPC sensitization. Treatment meaning: therapeutic diphenylcyclopropenone sensitization with weekly scalp DPC. Every donor had alopecia and was 18 to 70 years old; all were suitable for DPC. The germline gives CDR1 MGHRA, CDR2 YSYEKL. This CDR3 has 16 amino acids. V was shortened by 0 bases and J by 1 base, with 12 bases between the two germline ends. Via MiXCR, TCRdb re-called the RACE reads, giving one row per CDR3 protein. The sample has about 340,000 distinct CDR3 sequences, approximately 6.3% seen once. The table lists this clonotype with a few counts. Its antigen remains unidentified.

The sample in question was whole blood, obtained in connection with sensitization to the hapten diphenylcyclopropenone (DPC). The source of this sequence is a woman aged 18 to 35 with alopecia areata. Some clones in this sample may be carry-over from other donors' samples. V is TRBV4-1 and J is TRBJ1-1, with no clear D. The chain's CDR3 is CASSQDSPGANTEAFF. In nucleotides, the CDR3 is TGCGCCAGCAGCCAAGATAGCCCGGGAGCGAACACTGAAGCTTTCTTT.